These T cell receptor beta chains were read from a single sample in a study of Graves' ophthalmopathy and Graves' hyperthyroidism. Each CDR3 protein is one row after TCRdb ran MiXCR on the multiplex PCR reads. The sample has some 350,000 distinct CDR3 sequences; about 18% are singletons. The sample consisted of peripheral blood. Receptors were obtained from an adult woman with stable Graves' hyperthyroidism. Both conserved end residues are part of each CDR3. Fields, in order: CDR3 protein, D gene, V gene, clone size, J gene. D genes are given only for firm matches. Size tells how often a clone was seen (once, few, many) or the class of an expanded clone, and some rows leave it out.

CDR3: CASSYSIANSYEQYF
D: NA
V: TRBV6-2/TRBV6-3
size: many
J: TRBJ2-7

CDR3: CSATNRGTAKNIQYF
D: TRBD1
V: TRBV29-1
size: many
J: TRBJ2-4

CDR3: CASRPTAGTGGLNTEAFF
D: TRBD1
V: TRBV28
size: many
J: TRBJ1-1

CDR3: CASSFLGGMRGGTGELFF
D: NA
V: TRBV28
size: many
J: TRBJ2-2

CDR3: CASTWSGSISAGELFF
D: TRBD2
V: TRBV19
size: few
J: TRBJ2-2

CDR3: CAVRRAYGYTF
D: NA
V: TRBV10-3
size: many
J: TRBJ1-2

CDR3: CASSERPRDLGSNQPQHF
D: NA
V: TRBV6-1
size: NA
J: TRBJ1-5

CDR3: CASSEYWGSNQPQHF
D: NA
V: TRBV2
size: many
J: TRBJ1-5

CDR3: CASQDLAGVNGELFF
D: TRBD2
V: TRBV5-1
size: many
J: TRBJ2-2

CDR3: CATSTMYGYTF
D: NA
V: TRBV15
size: NA
J: TRBJ1-2

CDR3: CASSEGAGGKTQYF
D: NA
V: TRBV6-1
size: NA
J: TRBJ2-5

CDR3: CATRTVQETQYF
D: NA
V: TRBV6-5
size: many
J: TRBJ2-5

CDR3: CASSPTGIRGGNQPQHF
D: NA
V: TRBV4-2
size: NA
J: TRBJ1-5

CDR3: CASSTDRPQRSLHF
D: NA
V: TRBV6-2/TRBV6-3
size: many
J: TRBJ1-6

CDR3: CASSLGTTREQYF
D: TRBD2
V: TRBV7-9
size: many
J: TRBJ2-7

CDR3: CASSYGTGYVEQYF
D: TRBD1
V: TRBV6-2/TRBV6-3
size: NA
J: TRBJ2-7

CDR3: CASSYYPQVAGKNIQYF
D: TRBD2
V: TRBV6-5
size: NA
J: TRBJ2-4

CDR3: CATTGQHSYEQYF
D: NA
V: TRBV2
size: many
J: TRBJ2-7

CDR3: CSARGGEPIQYF
D: NA
V: TRBV20-1
size: many
J: TRBJ2-4

CDR3: CASSSANRDRHYEQYF
D: TRBD1
V: TRBV11-1
size: NA
J: TRBJ2-7

CDR3: CASSKLGGNYEQYF
D: TRBD2
V: TRBV7-9
size: few
J: TRBJ2-7

CDR3: CASSQEPSGGAYEQYF
D: TRBD2
V: TRBV4-3
size: once
J: TRBJ2-7

CDR3: CASSYRKPPGTSGSHEQYF
D: TRBD2
V: TRBV11-1
size: NA
J: TRBJ2-7

CDR3: CASVRTGESEAFF
D: TRBD1
V: TRBV28
size: NA
J: TRBJ1-1

CDR3: CASSRQDRAPEQYF
D: TRBD1
V: TRBV6-2/TRBV6-3
size: many
J: TRBJ2-7

CDR3: CSARTIRVNTEAFF
D: NA
V: TRBV20-1
size: many
J: TRBJ1-1

CDR3: CASSPRGGKNIQYF
D: NA
V: TRBV25-1
size: many
J: TRBJ2-4

CDR3: CASVRGAPNTGELFF
D: NA
V: TRBV27
size: NA
J: TRBJ2-2

CDR3: CASSLAGANTGELFF
D: TRBD2
V: TRBV5-1
size: many
J: TRBJ2-2

CDR3: CASSLYTHSNQPQHF
D: NA
V: TRBV27
size: many
J: TRBJ1-5

CDR3: CASPMAADEETQYF
D: NA
V: TRBV6-1
size: NA
J: TRBJ2-5

CDR3: CASSPLPGGLMNTEAFF
D: NA
V: TRBV11-1
size: NA
J: TRBJ1-1

CDR3: CATRVGELFF
D: NA
V: TRBV2
size: NA
J: TRBJ2-2

CDR3: CASSEGSGANVLTF
D: NA
V: TRBV25-1
size: NA
J: TRBJ2-6

CDR3: CASSLRQGMAETQYF
D: NA
V: TRBV7-6
size: many
J: TRBJ2-5

CDR3: CASSGRGFNSPLHF
D: NA
V: TRBV11-2
size: many
J: TRBJ1-6

CDR3: CASSFSPGTLSSGNTIYF
D: NA
V: TRBV5-1
size: NA
J: TRBJ1-3

CDR3: CATYDRIGVGETQYF
D: NA
V: TRBV28
size: many
J: TRBJ2-5

CDR3: CASSPGQRTNGQYF
D: NA
V: TRBV28
size: many
J: TRBJ2-7

CDR3: CASSGAGGKNIQYF
D: TRBD1
V: TRBV25-1
size: many
J: TRBJ2-4

CDR3: CASSFSGRHLSGANVLTF
D: NA
V: TRBV12-3/TRBV12-4
size: many
J: TRBJ2-6

CDR3: CASSGLGSDVETQYF
D: NA
V: TRBV2
size: many
J: TRBJ2-5

CDR3: CASSLGLAGGPTYEQYF
D: TRBD2
V: TRBV19
size: many
J: TRBJ2-7

CDR3: CASSQVRSSGRVTGELFF
D: TRBD2
V: TRBV3-1
size: NA
J: TRBJ2-2

CDR3: CASSSQENTEAFF
D: NA
V: TRBV2
size: many
J: TRBJ1-1

CDR3: CASSLARSEAFF
D: NA
V: TRBV7-9
size: many
J: TRBJ1-1